This T cell receptor (beta chain) was observed in a study of T cell responses to AZD1222 COVID-19 vaccine (dated by TCRdb to about 2021). Regarding the complete study: TCR sequencing was performed for roughly 250 trial participants, of whom roughly 200 were given two doses of AZD1222 and approximately 25 were given two doses of MenACWY control vaccine. Enrollment into the trials was organized by age into subgroups of 18-55, 56-69 and 70-plus years, and those subgroups contained 148, 28 and 57 TCR-sequenced participants, respectively.

Relative to germline, V is missing 6 bases and J is missing 7 bases, with 8 bases of the junction outside any gene match. Reading from cysteine to phenylalanine, the CDR3 counts 14 amino acids. Solely the CDR3 DNA is kept, with 42 bases framed from the first base. Per the germline V gene, SNHLY is the CDR1 and FYNNEI is the CDR2. Comments on this clone: The specificity of this receptor is unknown. Nothing much larger sits one base from this clone, and base qualities are not available.

The CDR3 regions of human TCRbeta chains were subjected to immunosequencing. The authors processed their data as follows. Repertoire TCRs were checked for matches against a reference library of SARS-CoV-2-specific TCRs that had been generated using the MIRA antigen-specificity platform. Breadth was defined as the fraction of unique TCRs that were SARS-CoV-2-associated, and depth was defined as the fraction of total T cells that were SARS-CoV-2-associated. Using the MIRA data, each spike-specific TCR was mapped to the spike region that the TCR reacts to and placed in a CD4 or CD8 class. Log10-transformed breadth and depth values were compared by one-way ANOVA with Sidak's multiple comparisons tests. TCRdb mirrors the immuneACCESS table, restricted to in-frame sequences. Some clones are absent from its copies; in checked studies, under half trace to an unresolved V gene, and the reason for the others is unknown. V, J and clone size were drawn from that table, and D and trimming were deduced from the DNA. For this sample the table gives tens of thousands of clones, of which about nine tenths were detected only once. 28% of the sample goes to the ten largest clones.

In light of the paper, this sample's time point label describes: about 28 days (+/-7) after the second vaccine dose. AZD1222 recipients with second doses at about 4 weeks or about 12 weeks were pooled, because spike-specific TCR depth and breadth did not differ between schedules. The vaccinee samples were drawn from two UK trials, COV001 and COV002, one of which was a single-blind randomized controlled phase 2/3 trial testing AZD1222 (ChAdOx1 nCoV-19) in healthy adults. For TCRbeta chain sequencing, PBMC samples were collected from trial participants at day 0 and at day 28 after the second dose. Broad study findings and their caveats: Participants were mostly white British, with more females than males. The authors suggested clonal diversity may have been underestimated. In the small 56-69-year group, the increase in depth fell short of significance, most likely because of low power. Conclusions about previously exposed vaccinees were limited because only a handful of AZD1222 recipients were SARS-CoV-2 seropositive at baseline. Because no day 14 peak-response samples were available, repertoires were characterized only after the peak T cell response. Reportedly, close to half of the unique spike-specific TCRs recognized epitopes lying outside the regions that are mutated in the B.1.351 and B.1.1.7 variants. After two AZD1222 doses, spike-specific TCR breadth and depth were significantly higher than at day 0 and than in MenACWY recipients. The vaccine-associated CD4 TCRs covered the entire spike protein, and the dominant responses fell in regions 160-218 and 743-854.

The receptor was isolated from an adult who received the AZD1222 COVID-19 vaccine. The rearrangement combines TRBV2 with TRBJ1-4; TRBD1 agrees with 7 junctional bases. The specimen was peripheral blood, collected 28 days after the second AZD1222 dose. Read as DNA, the sequence is TGTGCCAGCAGCCTACAGGGGCGAGGTGAAAAACTGTTTTTT. The encoded protein is CASSLQGRGEKLFF. Beyond the CDR3, the reference TRBV2 and TRBJ1-4 genes provide the residues; the full variable domain reads: EPEVTQTPSHQVTQMGQEVILRCVPISNHLYFYWYRQILGQKVEFLVSFYNNEISEKSEIFDDQFSVERPDGSNFTLKIRSTKLEDSAMYFCASSLQGRGEKLFFGSGTQLSVL.